These 25 T cell receptor beta chains came from one sample sequenced in a study of graft-versus-host responses after intestinal transplantation. Clones were sequenced by immunoSEQ multiplex PCR, and TCRdb holds only the in-frame ones, with some missing. This table holds 15,000 to 20,000 clones, around 40% found once. The sample consisted of alloreactive CD4+ T cells from a mixed lymphocyte reaction culture, taken before transplantation. Regarding subset: CFSE-low proliferating T cells sorted from roughly six-day pre-transplant mixed lymphocyte reaction (GvH or HvG direction). These TCRs come from a human patient who was an organ donor for intestinal transplantation.

This clone was observed a few times. The CDR3 DNA is TGTGCCAGCAGCTTAGGAGGGACAGACCAAGAGACCCAGTACTTC. Protein product: CASSLGGTDQETQYF. The chain employs TRBV11-2 and TRBJ2-5, with 7 bases fitting TRBD1. The J segment lost 0 bases and the V segment lost 1 base, leaving 2 bases of the junction unmatched. From germline, CDR1 is SGHAT and CDR2 FQNNGV. The CDR3 is 15 amino acids.

This clone is medium-sized (0.01 to 0.1%) within its sample. The rearrangement joins TRBV7-2 to TRBJ1-4; no clear D. CDR3 size: 14 residues. V lost 0 bases to trimming and J lost 11 bases, with 13 bases between them. Germline CDR1 reads SGHTA; CDR2 reads FQGNSA. The CDR3 sequence is CASSLAHGVQKLFF. DNA for the CDR3: TGTGCCAGCAGCTTAGCACACGGGGTACAGAAACTGTTTTTT.

Judged by abundance, this clone is medium-sized. The V gene is TRBV5-1, the J gene TRBJ1-2; possibly TRBD1 for D (5 bases). Germline loops: CDR1 SGHRS, CDR2 YFSETQ. There are 16 residues in the CDR3. V lost 5 bases and J 4 bases, leaving 21 bases between the germline ends. For the CDR3, the DNA is TGCGCCAGCAGTTCTTGGGGTCCGGGGCTCCTCTATGGCTACACCTTC. Amino acids: CASSSWGPGLLYGYTF.

This chain joins TRBV27 and TRBJ2-7; weak D call: TRBD2 (6 bases). Between the trimmed V and J ends, which lost 5 bases and 0 bases, there was a span of 14 bases. The CDR3 loop spans 15 amino acids. The germline V gene has CDR1 MNHEY and CDR2 SMNVEV (reference sequence). CDR3 loop: CASSTGTPSSYEQYF. CDR3 nucleotide sequence: TGTGCCAGCAGTACCGGGACTCCTAGCTCCTACGAGCAGTACTTC.

The chain uses TRBV6-5 and TRBJ2-7; the D gene could be TRBD1 or TRBD2 (6 bases each). V was shortened by 3 bases and J by 2 bases, with 11 bases between the two germline ends. Germline V CDR1 and CDR2: MNHEY, SVGAGI. This CDR3 region has 14 residues. Written as DNA, the CDR3 is TGTGCCAGCAGTTATCCCGGGGGCCCCTACGAGCAGTACTTC. This translates into CASSYPGGPYEQYF.

The chain is built from TRBV2 and TRBJ2-2; D gene ambiguous. V was trimmed by 5 bases and J by 1 base, leaving 8 bases between them. The CDR3 is 14 residues long. The germline V gene has CDR1 SNHLY and CDR2 FYNNEI. The CDR3 DNA is TGTGCCAGCAGTCAGGACCGGAACACCGGGGAGCTGTTTTTT. Translation: CASSQDRNTGELFF.

This clone came up a few times. The V call is TRBV28, the J call TRBJ1-4, with D possibly being TRBD1 (5 bases). V was shortened by 5 bases and J by 10 bases, with 8 bases between the two germline ends. The germline CDR1 and CDR2 sequences are MDHEN and SYDVKM. The CDR3 extends over 11 amino acids. In DNA, the CDR3 is TGTGCCAGCAGTACAGGAGGAAAACTGTTTTTT. Its protein product is CASSTGGKLFF.

CDR3 bases: TGCAGCGTTGAAGAAGGGGGCGGAGGGCAGTTCTTC. This sequence encodes CSVEEGGGGQFF. V gene TRBV29-1 combines with J gene TRBJ2-1, with 7 bases identical to TRBD1. Germline CDR1 is SQVTM and CDR2 is ANQGSEA. Unmatched junction bases numbered 5, after V lost 0 bases and J lost 12 bases. The CDR3 is made up of 12 amino acids.

This clone was picked up a small number of times. The V call is TRBV7-8, the J call TRBJ2-7; a possible D gene is TRBD1 (5 bases). Trimming took off 3 bases at V and 9 bases at J, with 15 bases between the two ends. The germline V gene encodes CDR1 SGHVS and CDR2 FQNEAQ. The CDR3 is made up of 13 amino acids. The CDR3 protein is CASSLELATGQYF. The DNA for the CDR3 is TGTGCCAGCAGCTTGGAGTTAGCTACAGGGCAGTACTTC.

This clone was seen a handful of times. The rearrangement joins TRBV10-3 to TRBJ2-1; tentatively, D is TRBD1 (5 bases). V lost 3 bases and J lost 3, with 12 bases in between. The CDR3 spans 15 residues. Germline assignment: CDR1 ENHRY and CDR2 SYGVKD. CDR3 sequence reads: CAISDLVGRYNEQFF. CDR3 DNA sequence: TGTGCCATCAGTGATTTGGTGGGGCGCTACAATGAGCAGTTCTTC.

This clone was counted between two and nine times. This chain uses TRBV15 with TRBJ1-2; D is unresolved. This CDR3 comprises 13 residues. The V end was cut by 4 bases, the J end by 7 bases, with 13 bases between. In germline, CDR1 is LNHNV, CDR2 YYDKDF (reference sequence). CDR3 DNA sequence: TGTGCCACCAGCAAAGACCGTTTGGGTGGCTACACCTTC. This translates into CATSKDRLGGYTF.

The chain uses TRBV27 and TRBJ2-5; D is unclear. This CDR3 comprises 14 residues. V shed 5 bases and J shed 1 base, with 11 bases lying between them. Germline V CDR1 and CDR2: MNHEY, SMNVEV (reference sequence). CDR3 DNA: TGTGCCAGCAGTCGGACGAGACTCCAAGAGACCCAGTACTTC. It is translated as CASSRTRLQETQYF.

This clone appeared a few times. This chain joins TRBV29-1 and TRBJ2-4; D perhaps matches TRBD2 (5 bases). Trimming pared 4 bases from V and 0 bases from J, leaving 10 bases between. The germline V gene has CDR1 SQVTM and CDR2 ANQGSEA. The CDR3 runs 14 residues. This CDR3 is CSVGNGIAKNIQYF. The CDR3 DNA sequence: TGCAGCGTTGGAAACGGGATAGCCAAAAACATTCAGTACTTC.

This clone has more than one count but fewer than ten. The genes are TRBV6-6 and TRBJ2-1, with 7 nucleotides matching TRBD2. CDR1 and CDR2 from the germline V gene are MNHNY and SVGAGI (reference sequence). This CDR3 comprises 14 residues. The J segment lost 5 bases and the V segment lost 4 bases, leaving 5 bases of the junction unmatched. This CDR3 reads CASSLIAGHNEQFF. CDR3 DNA sequence: TGTGCCAGCAGTTTGATAGCGGGCCACAATGAGCAGTTCTTC.

The chain carries TRBV28 and TRBJ2-1; TRBD1 agrees at 7 bases. Unmatched junction bases numbered 13, after V lost 7 bases and J lost 7 bases. Germline V gene lookup returns CDR1 MDHEN and CDR2 SYDVKM. The CDR3 is 15 residues long. CDR3 protein: CASTKRQGFRNEQFF. The CDR3 coding sequence is TGTGCCAGCACCAAAAGACAGGGATTCAGGAATGAGCAGTTCTTC.

This chain links TRBV19 with TRBJ1-5; D not certain. The CDR3 covers 14 residues. Looked up from germline, CDR1 is LNHDA and CDR2 is SQIVND (reference sequence). V lost 3 bases and J lost 3, with 9 bases in between. The DNA of the CDR3 is TGTGCCAGTAGTATTCTGACGGTCAATCAGCCCCAGCATTTT. Translating it yields CASSILTVNQPQHF.

The chain links TRBV5-8 to TRBJ2-5; D may correspond to TRBD1 or TRBD2 (7 bases each). CDR1 and CDR2 (germline): SGHTS, YDEGEE. V dropped 4 bases and J dropped 3 bases, with 19 bases sitting between them. The CDR3 is 16 amino acids. This chain's CDR3 is CASSAGAGTAKETQYF. As DNA, the CDR3 is TGTGCCAGCAGCGCGGGGGCCGGGACAGCAAAAGAGACCCAGTACTTC.

The count of this clone is one. The rearrangement joins TRBV9 to TRBJ1-2; D call uncertain. V was trimmed by 5 bases and J by 0 bases, leaving 2 bases between them. Germline V gene data show CDR1 as SGDLS and CDR2 as YYNGEE. This CDR3 spans 11 amino acids. This chain's CDR3 is CASRANYGYTF. The CDR3 DNA reads as TGTGCCAGCAGAGCTAACTATGGCTACACCTTC.

J is TRBJ1-3 and V is TRBV12-5; D may be TRBD1 (6 bases). The CDR3 totals 17 residues. The germline V gene encodes CDR1 LGHNT and CDR2 FRNRAP. V gave up 0 bases and J gave up 0 bases, with 12 bases separating them. CDR3 loop: CASGLVRGQASGNTIYF. Here the CDR3 DNA reads TGTGCTAGTGGTTTGGTCAGGGGACAAGCCTCTGGAAACACCATATATTTT.

This clone came up a few times. V is TRBV10-2 and J is TRBJ1-1; unclear D gene. The CDR3 sequence is 13 residues long. From germline, CDR1 is WSHSY and CDR2 SAAADI. V dropped 8 bases and J dropped 1 base, with 11 bases sitting between them. CDR3 sequence reads: CASSVGENTEAFF. The CDR3 nucleotides are TGCGCCAGCTCTGTGGGAGAGAACACTGAAGCTTTCTTT.

This clone was observed a few times. The chain has TRBV2 and TRBJ2-7; tentative D call: TRBD1 (8 bases). Germline V gene data show CDR1 as SNHLY and CDR2 as FYNNEI. V dropped 7 bases and J dropped 3 bases, with 25 bases sitting between them. The CDR3 spans 17 residues. The CDR3 is CASTGTGKSGTGYEQYF. The CDR3 nucleotides read TGTGCCAGCACCGGGACCGGGAAGAGCGGGACAGGCTACGAGCAGTACTTC. The full variable domain, completed using reference TRBV2 and TRBJ2-7, is EPEVTQTPSHQVTQMGQEVILRCVPISNHLYFYWYRQILGQKVEFLVSFYNNEISEKSEIFDDQFSVERPDGSNFTLKIRSTKLEDSAMYFCASTGTGKSGTGYEQYFGPGTRLTVT.

The chain is built from TRBV6-1 and TRBJ2-7, with D possibly TRBD2 on 5 matching bases. This CDR3 is 14 amino acids long. The germline gives CDR1 MNHNS, CDR2 SASEGT. V lost 5 bases, J lost 0 bases, and 11 bases lay in between. CDR3 DNA: TGTGCCAGCAGTCCACGGGGTTTCTCCTACGAGCAGTACTTC. It translates to CASSPRGFSYEQYF.

The chain combines TRBV15 with TRBJ2-1; TRBD2 matches at 9 bases. J was trimmed by 0 bases and V by 3 bases; bases with no gene match: 9. CDR3 size: 18 residues. From germline, CDR1 is LNHNV and CDR2 YYDKDF (reference sequence). The chain's CDR3 is CATSSHFSGRTSYNEQFF. The CDR3 nucleotides read TGTGCCACCAGCAGTCATTTTAGCGGGAGAACCTCCTACAATGAGCAGTTCTTC.

By sample share, this clone is medium-sized (0.01 to 0.1%). Here the CDR3 DNA reads TGTGCCAGCAGTGAAGCGCGAGGACTAGATTTCGTCGGGGAGCTGTTTTTT. It specifies CASSEARGLDFVGELFF. This chain links TRBV6-1 with TRBJ2-2; 7 nucleotides align to TRBD2. The germline V gene has CDR1 MNHNS and CDR2 SASEGT. Losses at the gene ends were 0 bases for V and 7 bases for J; bases not matched to a gene: 11. The CDR3 runs 17 residues.

In this sample, this clone turned up a few times. The chain employs TRBV6-6 and TRBJ1-5; 9 nucleotides match TRBD1. V lost 6 bases and J lost 4; bases outside the gene matches: 7. This CDR3 is 15 amino acids long. The germline gives CDR1 MNHNY, CDR2 SVGAGI (reference sequence). The CDR3 sequence is CASRARQGGNQPQHF. The CDR3 DNA follows: TGTGCCAGCAGGGCCCGACAGGGGGGGAATCAGCCCCAGCATTTT.